The clone carrying this TCR beta chain occurred many times. What it binds is not known. The source of the sample is a study of neurological immune-mediated disorders. Points from the study as a whole: Across subjects, no CDR3 amino acid sequence appeared in expanded clones of more than one subject, a finding that suggested private repertoires in all groups. Falling below healthy controls, multiple sclerosis showed the least TCR clonal expansion, while HTLV-1-associated myelopathy showed the most.

This CDR3 spans 15 amino acids. Germline assignment: CDR1 MNHNY and CDR2 SVGAGI (reference sequence). J lost 6 bases, V lost 0 bases, and 1 base had no gene match. Each TCR transcript was tagged with a 10-nucleotide random UMI during 5'RACE. Every sequencing run produced over 180 million TCR-beta sequences that came from 15-18 subjects. TCRdb used MiXCR to reprocess the 5' RACE reads, holding one entry per CDR3 protein. Counted here are under 80,000 distinct CDR3 sequences, less than 15% occurring once; the ten biggest clones make up approximately 7.5%. Sequencing was performed on PBMCs. The rearrangement links TRBV6-6 to TRBJ2-2; TRBD2 agrees at 10 bases. This clonotype was obtained from a woman aged 45-59 years in good health. CDR3 loop: CASSYSSGGAGELFF. The CDR3 nucleotides read TGTGCCAGCAGTTACTCGAGCGGGGGGGCCGGGGAGCTGTTTTTT.